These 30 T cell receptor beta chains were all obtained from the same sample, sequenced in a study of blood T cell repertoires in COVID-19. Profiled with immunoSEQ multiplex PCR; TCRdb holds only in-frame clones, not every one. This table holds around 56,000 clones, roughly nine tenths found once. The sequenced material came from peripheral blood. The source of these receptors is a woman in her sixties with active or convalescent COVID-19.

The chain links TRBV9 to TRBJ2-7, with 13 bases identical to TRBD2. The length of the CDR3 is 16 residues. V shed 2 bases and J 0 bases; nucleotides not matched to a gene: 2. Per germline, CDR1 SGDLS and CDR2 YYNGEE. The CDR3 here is CASSVGLAGSSYEQYF. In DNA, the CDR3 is TGTGCCAGCAGCGTGGGACTAGCGGGGAGCTCCTACGAGCAGTACTTC.

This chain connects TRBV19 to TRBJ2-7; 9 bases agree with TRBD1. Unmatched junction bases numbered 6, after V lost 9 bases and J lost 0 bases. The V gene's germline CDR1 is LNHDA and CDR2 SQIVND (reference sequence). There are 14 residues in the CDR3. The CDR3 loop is CASAGTGSSYEQYF. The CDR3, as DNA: TGTGCCAGCGCCGGGACAGGGAGCTCCTACGAGCAGTACTTC. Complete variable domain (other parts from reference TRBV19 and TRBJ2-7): DGGITQSPKYLFRKEGQNVTLSCEQNLNHDAMYWYRQDPGQGLRLIYYSQIVNDFQKGDIAEGYSVSREKKESFPLTVTSAQKNPTAFYLCASAGTGSSYEQYFGPGTRLTVT.

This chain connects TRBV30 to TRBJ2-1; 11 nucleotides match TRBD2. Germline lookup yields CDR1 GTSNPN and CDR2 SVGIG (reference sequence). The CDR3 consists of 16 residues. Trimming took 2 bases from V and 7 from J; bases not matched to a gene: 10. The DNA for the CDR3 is TGTGCCTGGAGTCGGGCCTTTAGCGGGGGGGCAAATGAGCAGTTCTTC. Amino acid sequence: CAWSRAFSGGANEQFF.

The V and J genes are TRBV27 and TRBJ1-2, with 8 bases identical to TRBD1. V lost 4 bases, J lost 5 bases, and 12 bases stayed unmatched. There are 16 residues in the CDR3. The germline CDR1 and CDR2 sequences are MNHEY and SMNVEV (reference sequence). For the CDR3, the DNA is TGTGCCAGCAGTTATGACAGGGGTGGAACGATATATGGCTACACCTTC. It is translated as CASSYDRGGTIYGYTF.

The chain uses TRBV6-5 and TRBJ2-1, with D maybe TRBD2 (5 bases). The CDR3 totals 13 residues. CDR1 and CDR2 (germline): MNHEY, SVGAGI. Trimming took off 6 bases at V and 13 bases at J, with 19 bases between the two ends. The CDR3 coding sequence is TGTGCCAGCAGCCCCCTCCGAGGGCAGACCCAGTTCTTC. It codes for CASSPLRGQTQFF.

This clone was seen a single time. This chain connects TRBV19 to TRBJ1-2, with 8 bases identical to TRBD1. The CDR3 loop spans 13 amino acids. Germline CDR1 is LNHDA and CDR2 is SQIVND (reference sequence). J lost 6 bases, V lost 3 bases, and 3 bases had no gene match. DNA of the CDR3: TGTGCCAGTAGTATTGGGGGACAGGATGGCTACACCTTC. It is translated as CASSIGGQDGYTF.

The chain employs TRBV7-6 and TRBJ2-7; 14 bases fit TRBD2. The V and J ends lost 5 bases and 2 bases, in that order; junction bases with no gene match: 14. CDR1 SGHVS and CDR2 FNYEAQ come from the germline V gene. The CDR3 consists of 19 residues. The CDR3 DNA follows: TGTGCCAGCAGCCCCGGGGGGACTAGCGGGAGAGAACGTACCTACGAGCAGTACTTC. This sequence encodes CASSPGGTSGRERTYEQYF. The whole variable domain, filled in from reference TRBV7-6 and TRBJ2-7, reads GAGVSQSPRYKVTKRGQDVALRCDPISGHVSLYWYRQALGQGPEFLTYFNYEAQQDKSGLPNDRFSAERPEGSISTLTIQRTEQRDSAMYRCASSPGGTSGRERTYEQYFGPGTRLTVT.

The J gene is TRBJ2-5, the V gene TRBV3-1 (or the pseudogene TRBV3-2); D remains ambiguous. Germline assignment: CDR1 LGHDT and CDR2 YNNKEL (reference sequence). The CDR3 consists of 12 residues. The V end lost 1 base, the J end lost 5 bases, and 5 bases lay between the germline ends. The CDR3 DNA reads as TGTGCCAGCAGCCAAGGTCAGGAGACCCAGTACTTC. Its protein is CASSQGQETQYF.

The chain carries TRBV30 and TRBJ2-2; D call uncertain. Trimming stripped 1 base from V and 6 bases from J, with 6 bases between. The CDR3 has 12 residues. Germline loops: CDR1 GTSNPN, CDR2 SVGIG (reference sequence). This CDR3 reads CAWSAVSGELFF. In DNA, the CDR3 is TGTGCCTGGAGTGCGGTGTCCGGGGAGCTGTTTTTT.

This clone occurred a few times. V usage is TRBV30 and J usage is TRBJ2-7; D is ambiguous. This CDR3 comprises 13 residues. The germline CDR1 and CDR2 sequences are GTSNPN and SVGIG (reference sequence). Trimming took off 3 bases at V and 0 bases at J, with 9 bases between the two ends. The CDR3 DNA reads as TGTGCCTGGAGCCGGGTTACCTCCTACGAGCAGTACTTC. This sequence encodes CAWSRVTSYEQYF.

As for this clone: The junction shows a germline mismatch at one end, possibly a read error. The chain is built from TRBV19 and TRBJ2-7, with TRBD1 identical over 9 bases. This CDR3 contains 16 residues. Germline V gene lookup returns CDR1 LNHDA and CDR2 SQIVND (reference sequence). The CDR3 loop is CASSLTPGQGSHEQYF. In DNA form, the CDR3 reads TGTGCCAGTAGTCTAACACCGGGACAGGGCTCCCACGAGCAGTACTTC.

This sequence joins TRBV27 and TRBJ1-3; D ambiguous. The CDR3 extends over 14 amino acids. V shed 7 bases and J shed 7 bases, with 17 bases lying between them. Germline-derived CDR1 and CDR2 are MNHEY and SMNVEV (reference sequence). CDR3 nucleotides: TGTGCCAGCAATCAACCGGAGTGCTCCAACACCATATATTTT. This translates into CASNQPECSNTIYF.

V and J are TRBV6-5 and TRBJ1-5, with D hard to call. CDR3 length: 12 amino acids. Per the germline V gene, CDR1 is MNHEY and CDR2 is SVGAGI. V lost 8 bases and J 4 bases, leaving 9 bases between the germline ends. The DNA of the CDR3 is TGTGCCAGCTGCCAGGCTAATCAGCCCCAGCATTTT. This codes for CASCQANQPQHF.

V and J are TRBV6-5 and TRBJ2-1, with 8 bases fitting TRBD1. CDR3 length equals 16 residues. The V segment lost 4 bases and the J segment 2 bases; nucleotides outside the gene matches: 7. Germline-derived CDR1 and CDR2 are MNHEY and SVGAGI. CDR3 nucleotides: TGTGCCAGCAGTTCCACAGGGGGTCGACCCTACAATGAGCAGTTCTTC. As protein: CASSSTGGRPYNEQFF.

The CDR3 DNA reads TGTGCCAGCAGTTTACGTCAGGAAGCTTTCTTT. It yields the protein CASSLRQEAFF. The gene calls are TRBV12-3 or TRBV12-4 and TRBJ1-1; no reliable D call. The CDR3 extends over 11 amino acids. The V gene lost 2 bases and the J gene lost 8 bases, with 6 bases spanning the gap.

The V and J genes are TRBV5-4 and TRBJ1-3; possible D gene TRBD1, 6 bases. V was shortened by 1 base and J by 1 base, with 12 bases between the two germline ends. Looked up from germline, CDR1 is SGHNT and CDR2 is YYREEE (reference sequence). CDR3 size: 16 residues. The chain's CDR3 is CASSLQGLVSGNTIYF. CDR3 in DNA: TGTGCCAGCAGCTTGCAGGGGCTCGTTTCTGGAAACACCATATATTTT. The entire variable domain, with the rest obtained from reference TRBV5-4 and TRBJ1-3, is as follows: ETGVTQSPTHLIKTRGQQVTLRCSSQSGHNTVSWYQQALGQGPQFIFQYYREEENGRGNFPPRFSGLQFPNYSSELNVNALELDDSALYLCASSLQGLVSGNTIYFGEGSWLTVV.

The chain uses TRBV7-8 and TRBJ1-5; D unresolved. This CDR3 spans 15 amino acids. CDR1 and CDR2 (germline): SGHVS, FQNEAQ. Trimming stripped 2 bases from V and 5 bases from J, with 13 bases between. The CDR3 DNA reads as TGTGCCAGCAGCTTAAATCAGAATACCCATCAGCCCCAGCATTTT. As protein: CASSLNQNTHQPQHF.

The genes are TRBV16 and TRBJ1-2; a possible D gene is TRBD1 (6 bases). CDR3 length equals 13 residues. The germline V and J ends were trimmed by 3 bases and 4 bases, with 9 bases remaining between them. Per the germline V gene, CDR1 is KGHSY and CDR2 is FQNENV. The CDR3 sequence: CASSQSGAYGYTF. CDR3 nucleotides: TGTGCCAGCAGCCAGTCAGGGGCCTATGGCTACACCTTC.

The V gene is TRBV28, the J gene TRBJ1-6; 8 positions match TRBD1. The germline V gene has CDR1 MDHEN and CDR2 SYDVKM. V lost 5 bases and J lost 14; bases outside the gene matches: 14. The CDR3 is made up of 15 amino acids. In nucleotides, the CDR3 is TGTGCCAGCAGTACCTCGGGACAGGTCCTATCAACCCTCCACTTT. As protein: CASSTSGQVLSTLHF.

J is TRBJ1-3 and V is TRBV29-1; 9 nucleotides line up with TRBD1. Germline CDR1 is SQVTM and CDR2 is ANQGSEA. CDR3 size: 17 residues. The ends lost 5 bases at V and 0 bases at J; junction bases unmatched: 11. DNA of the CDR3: TGCAGCGTTCAGATTATACAGGGGGCCCACTCTGGAAACACCATATATTTT. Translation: CSVQIIQGAHSGNTIYF.

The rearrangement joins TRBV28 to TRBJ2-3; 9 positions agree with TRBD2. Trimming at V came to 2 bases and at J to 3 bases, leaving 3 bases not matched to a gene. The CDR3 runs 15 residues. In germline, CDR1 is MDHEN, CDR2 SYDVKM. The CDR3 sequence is CASSLAGGPTDTQYF. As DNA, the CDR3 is TGTGCCAGCAGTTTAGCGGGAGGGCCAACAGATACGCAGTATTTT.

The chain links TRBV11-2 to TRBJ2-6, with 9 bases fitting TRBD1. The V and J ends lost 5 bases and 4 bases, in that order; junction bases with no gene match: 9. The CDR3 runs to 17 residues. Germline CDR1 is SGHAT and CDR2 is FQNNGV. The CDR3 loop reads CASSSPGTGPGANVLTF. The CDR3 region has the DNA TGTGCCAGCAGCAGTCCCGGGACAGGGCCCGGGGCCAACGTCCTGACTTTC. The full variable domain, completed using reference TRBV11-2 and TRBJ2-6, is EAGVAQSPRYKIIEKRQSVAFWCNPISGHATLYWYQQILGQGPKLLIQFQNNGVVDDSQLPKDRFSAERLKGVDSTLKIQPAKLEDSAVYLCASSSPGTGPGANVLTFGAGSRLTVL.

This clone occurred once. CDR3 sequence reads: CASSLPSGPGVSYNEQFF. The CDR3, as DNA: TGTGCCAGCAGCTTGCCCAGCGGGCCTGGCGTATCCTACAATGAGCAGTTCTTC. The rearrangement links TRBV5-4 to TRBJ2-1; D is perhaps TRBD2 (6 bases). Germline CDR1 and CDR2: SGHNT and YYREEE (reference sequence). This CDR3 spans 18 amino acids. The V gene lost 1 base and the J gene lost 1 base, with 18 bases spanning the gap. Drawing the rest from reference TRBV5-4 and TRBJ2-1, the complete variable domain is ETGVTQSPTHLIKTRGQQVTLRCSSQSGHNTVSWYQQALGQGPQFIFQYYREEENGRGNFPPRFSGLQFPNYSSELNVNALELDDSALYLCASSLPSGPGVSYNEQFFGPGTRLTVL.

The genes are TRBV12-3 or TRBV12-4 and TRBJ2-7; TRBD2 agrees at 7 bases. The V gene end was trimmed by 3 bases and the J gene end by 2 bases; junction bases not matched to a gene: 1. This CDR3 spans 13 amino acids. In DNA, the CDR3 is TGTGCCAGCAGTTTTGGGGGGGCCTACGAGCAGTACTTC. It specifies CASSFGGAYEQYF.

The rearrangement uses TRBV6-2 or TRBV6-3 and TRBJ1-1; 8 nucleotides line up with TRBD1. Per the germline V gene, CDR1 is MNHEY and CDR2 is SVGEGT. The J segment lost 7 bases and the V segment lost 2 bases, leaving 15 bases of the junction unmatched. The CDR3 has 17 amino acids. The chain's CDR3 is CASSYPLGQGDFLEAFF. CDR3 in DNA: TGTGCCAGCAGTTACCCACTTGGACAGGGCGATTTTCTTGAAGCTTTCTTT.

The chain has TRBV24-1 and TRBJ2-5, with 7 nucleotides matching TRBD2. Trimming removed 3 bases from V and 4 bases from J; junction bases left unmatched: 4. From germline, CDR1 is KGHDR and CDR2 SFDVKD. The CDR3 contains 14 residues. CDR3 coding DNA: TGTGCCACCAGTGATGCGGGGGATCGAGAGACCCAGTACTTC. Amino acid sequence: CATSDAGDRETQYF.

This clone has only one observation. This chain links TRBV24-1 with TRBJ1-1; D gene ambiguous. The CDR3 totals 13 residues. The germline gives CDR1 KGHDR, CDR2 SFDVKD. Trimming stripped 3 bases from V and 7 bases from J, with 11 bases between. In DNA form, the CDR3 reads TGTGCCACCAGTGATCCCGCACGGGATGAAGCTTTCTTT. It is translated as CATSDPARDEAFF.

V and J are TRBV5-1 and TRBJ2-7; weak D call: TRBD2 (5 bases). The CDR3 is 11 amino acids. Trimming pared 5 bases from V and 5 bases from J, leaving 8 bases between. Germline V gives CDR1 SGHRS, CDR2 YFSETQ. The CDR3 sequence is CASRGSHEQYF. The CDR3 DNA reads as TGCGCCAGCAGGGGGAGCCACGAGCAGTACTTC.

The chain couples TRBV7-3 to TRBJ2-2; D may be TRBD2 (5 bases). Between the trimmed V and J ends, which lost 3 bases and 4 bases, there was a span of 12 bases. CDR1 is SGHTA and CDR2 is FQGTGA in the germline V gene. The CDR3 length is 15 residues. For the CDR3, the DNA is TGTGCCAGCAGCTTCACCGGTGCGGGCACCGGGGAGCTGTTTTTT. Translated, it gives CASSFTGAGTGELFF.

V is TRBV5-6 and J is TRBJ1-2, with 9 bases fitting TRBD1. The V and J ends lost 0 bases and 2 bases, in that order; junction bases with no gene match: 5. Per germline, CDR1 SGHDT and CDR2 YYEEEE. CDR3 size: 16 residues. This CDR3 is CASSLGTGAMNYGYTF. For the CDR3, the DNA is TGTGCCAGCAGCTTGGGGACAGGGGCGATGAACTATGGCTACACCTTC.